The clone carrying this T cell receptor beta chain appeared a single time. This specimen comes from a study of shared clonotypes between healthy human individuals. Across the whole study: Ranging from 18 to 49 in age, donors were two women and a few men.

Each subset's genomic DNA was shared equally among a number of immunoSEQ plates. Unsorted PBMC contributed about 0.3 ug DNA, approximately 30,000 T cell genomes, to each replicate PCR. Sequencing was performed with immunoSEQ multiplex PCR; in TCRdb, only in-frame clones are kept and a portion is missing. Found here are some 490,000 clones, almost 80% of them singletons; the top ten hold around 13%. The germline V gene encodes CDR1 MDHEN and CDR2 SYDVKM. This CDR3 is 15 amino acids long. J lost 6 bases, V lost 6 bases, and 11 bases had no gene match. None of the donors, who were healthy HIV-negative adults, had recently had acute infections or vaccinations.

The TCR sequence derives from a woman in her thirties or forties in good health. Some clones in this sample may be carry-over from other donors' samples. The chain recombines TRBV28 with TRBJ2-7; 10 positions agree with TRBD1. Sequenced input: PBMCs. This chain's CDR3 is CASRRRQGALGEQYF. The CDR3 nucleotides read TGTGCCAGCAGGCGCAGACAGGGGGCGTTGGGCGAGCAGTACTTC.